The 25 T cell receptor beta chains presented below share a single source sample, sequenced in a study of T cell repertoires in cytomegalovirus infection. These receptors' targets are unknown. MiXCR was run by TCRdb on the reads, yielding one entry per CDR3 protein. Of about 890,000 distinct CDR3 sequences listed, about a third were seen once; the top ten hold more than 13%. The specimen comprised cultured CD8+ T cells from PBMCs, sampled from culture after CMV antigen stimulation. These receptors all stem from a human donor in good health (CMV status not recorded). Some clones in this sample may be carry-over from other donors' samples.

The CDR3 loop reads CATGGKNEAFF. In DNA form, the CDR3 reads TGTGCCACAGGGGGAAAGAATGAAGCTTTCTTT. This chain joins TRBV7-9 and TRBJ1-1; 7 positions agree with TRBD1. The germline gives CDR1 SEHNR, CDR2 FQNEAQ (reference sequence). J gave up 7 bases and V 10 bases, and 6 bases lay outside the gene matches. The CDR3 contains 11 residues.

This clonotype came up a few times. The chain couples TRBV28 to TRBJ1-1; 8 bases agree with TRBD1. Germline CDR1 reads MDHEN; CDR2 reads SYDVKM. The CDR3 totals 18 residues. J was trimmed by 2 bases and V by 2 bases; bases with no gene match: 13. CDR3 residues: CASSLVWDRRLFNTEAFF. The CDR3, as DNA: TGTGCCAGCAGTTTAGTCTGGGACAGGCGACTCTTCAACACTGAAGCTTTCTTT.

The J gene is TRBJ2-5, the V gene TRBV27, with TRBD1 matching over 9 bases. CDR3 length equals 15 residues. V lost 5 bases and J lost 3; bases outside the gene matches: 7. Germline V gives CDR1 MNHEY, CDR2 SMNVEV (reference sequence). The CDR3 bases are TGTGCCAGCAGTCGGGGGACAGGGCCCAAAGAGACCCAGTACTTC. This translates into CASSRGTGPKETQYF.

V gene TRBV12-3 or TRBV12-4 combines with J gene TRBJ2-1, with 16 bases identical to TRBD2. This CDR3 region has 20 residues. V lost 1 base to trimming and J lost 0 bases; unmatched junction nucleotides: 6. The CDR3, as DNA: TGTGCCAGCAGTTTAGGTGGGACTAGCGGGGGGGATAGCTCCTACAATGAGCAGTTCTTC. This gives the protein CASSLGGTSGGDSSYNEQFF.

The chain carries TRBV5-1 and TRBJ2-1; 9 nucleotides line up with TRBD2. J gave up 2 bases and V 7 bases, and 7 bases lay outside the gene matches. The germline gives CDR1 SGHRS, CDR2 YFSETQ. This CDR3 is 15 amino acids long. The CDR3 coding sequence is TGCGCCAGCTCCTACGCTAGCGGGACCTACAATGAGCAGTTCTTC. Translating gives CASSYASGTYNEQFF.

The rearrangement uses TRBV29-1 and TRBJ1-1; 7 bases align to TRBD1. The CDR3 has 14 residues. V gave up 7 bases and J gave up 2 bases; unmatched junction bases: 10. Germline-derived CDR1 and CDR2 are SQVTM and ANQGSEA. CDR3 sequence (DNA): TGCAGCGCCCCAGGGGGGGGAGGCAACACTGAAGCTTTCTTT. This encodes CSAPGGGGNTEAFF.

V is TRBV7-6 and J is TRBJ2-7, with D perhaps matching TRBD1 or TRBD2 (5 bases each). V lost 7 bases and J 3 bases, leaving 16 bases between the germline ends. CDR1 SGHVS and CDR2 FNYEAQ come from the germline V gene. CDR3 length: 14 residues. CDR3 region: CASTSGTRHYEQYF. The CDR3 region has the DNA TGTGCCAGCACTTCCGGGACGAGGCACTACGAGCAGTACTTC.

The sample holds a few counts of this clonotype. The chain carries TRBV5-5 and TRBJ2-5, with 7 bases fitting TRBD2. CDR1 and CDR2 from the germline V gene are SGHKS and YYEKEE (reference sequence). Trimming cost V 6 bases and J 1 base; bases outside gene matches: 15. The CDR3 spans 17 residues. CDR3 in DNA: TGTGCCAGCACCACCAGCTTCCTAGGACTAGTCCAAGAGACCCAGTACTTC. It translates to CASTTSFLGLVQETQYF.

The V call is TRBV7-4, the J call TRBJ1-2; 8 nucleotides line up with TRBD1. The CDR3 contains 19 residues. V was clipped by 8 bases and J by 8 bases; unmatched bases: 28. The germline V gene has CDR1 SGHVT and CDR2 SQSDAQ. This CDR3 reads CASFAYGGTGSLTYRGYTF. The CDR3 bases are TGTGCCAGCTTCGCTTACGGAGGGACAGGTTCCCTAACATATCGGGGCTACACCTTC.

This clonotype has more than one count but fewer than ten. The CDR3 here is CASTISGLRWNEQFF. Written as DNA, the CDR3 is TGTGCCAGCACCATATCCGGGCTGCGCTGGAATGAGCAGTTCTTC. V usage is TRBV28 and J usage is TRBJ2-1, with unresolved D. The germline gives CDR1 MDHEN, CDR2 SYDVKM. This CDR3 is built from 15 residues. Trimming stripped 7 bases from V and 7 bases from J, with 20 bases between.

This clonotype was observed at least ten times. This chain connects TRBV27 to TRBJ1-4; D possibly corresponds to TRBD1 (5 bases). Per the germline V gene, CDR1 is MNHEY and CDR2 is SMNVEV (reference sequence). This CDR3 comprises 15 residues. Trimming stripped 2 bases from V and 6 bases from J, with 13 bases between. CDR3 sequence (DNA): TGTGCCAGCAGTTTACCGGGACGGACTGATGAAAAACTGTTTTTT. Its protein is CASSLPGRTDEKLFF.

CDR3: CAWNIGRRSNQPQHF. CDR3 sequence (DNA): TGTGCCTGGAATATCGGCCGGCGGAGCAATCAGCCCCAGCATTTT. The chain links TRBV30 to TRBJ1-5; D unresolved. V was shortened by 4 bases and J by 1 base, with 14 bases between the two germline ends. CDR1 and CDR2 from the germline V gene are GTSNPN and SVGIG (reference sequence). The CDR3 loop spans 15 amino acids.

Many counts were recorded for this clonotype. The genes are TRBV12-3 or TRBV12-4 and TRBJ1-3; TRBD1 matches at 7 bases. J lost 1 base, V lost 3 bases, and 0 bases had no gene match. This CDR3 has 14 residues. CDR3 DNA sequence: TGTGCCAGCAGTTTCAGGGGGTCTGGAAACACCATATATTTT. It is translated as CASSFRGSGNTIYF.

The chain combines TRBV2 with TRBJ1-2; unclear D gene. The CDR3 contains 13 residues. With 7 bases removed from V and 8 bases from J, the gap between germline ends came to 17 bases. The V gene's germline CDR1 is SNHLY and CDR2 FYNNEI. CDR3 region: CASILKAYLGYTF. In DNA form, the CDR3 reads TGTGCCAGCATCCTTAAGGCTTATTTAGGCTACACCTTC. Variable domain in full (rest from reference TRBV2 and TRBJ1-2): EPEVTQTPSHQVTQMGQEVILRCVPISNHLYFYWYRQILGQKVEFLVSFYNNEISEKSEIFDDQFSVERPDGSNFTLKIRSTKLEDSAMYFCASILKAYLGYTFGSGTRLTVV.

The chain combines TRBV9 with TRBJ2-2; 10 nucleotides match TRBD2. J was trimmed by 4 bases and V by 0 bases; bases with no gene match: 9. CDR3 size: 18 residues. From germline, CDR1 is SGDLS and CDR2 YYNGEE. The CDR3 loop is CASSVELAGWRGTGELFF. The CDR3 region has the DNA TGTGCCAGCAGCGTAGAACTAGCGGGGTGGCGTGGCACCGGGGAGCTGTTTTTT.

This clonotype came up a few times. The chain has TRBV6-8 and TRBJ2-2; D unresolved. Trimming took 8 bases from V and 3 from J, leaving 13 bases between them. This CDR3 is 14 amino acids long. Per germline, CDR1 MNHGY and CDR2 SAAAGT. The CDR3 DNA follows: TGTGCCAGCGGTACCTGGGTCCACACCGGGGAGCTGTTTTTT. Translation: CASGTWVHTGELFF.

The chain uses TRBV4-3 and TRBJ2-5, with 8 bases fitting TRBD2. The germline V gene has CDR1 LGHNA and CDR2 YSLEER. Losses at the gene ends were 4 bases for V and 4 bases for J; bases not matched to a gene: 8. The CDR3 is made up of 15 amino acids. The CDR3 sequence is CASSRYGLAGETQYF. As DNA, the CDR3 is TGCGCCAGCAGCCGTTACGGACTAGCAGGAGAGACCCAGTACTTC.

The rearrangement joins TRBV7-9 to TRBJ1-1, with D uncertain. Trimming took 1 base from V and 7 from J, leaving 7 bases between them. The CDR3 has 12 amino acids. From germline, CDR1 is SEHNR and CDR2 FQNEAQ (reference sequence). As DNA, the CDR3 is TGTGCCAGCAGCTTAGTATCGGATGAAGCTTTCTTT. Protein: CASSLVSDEAFF.

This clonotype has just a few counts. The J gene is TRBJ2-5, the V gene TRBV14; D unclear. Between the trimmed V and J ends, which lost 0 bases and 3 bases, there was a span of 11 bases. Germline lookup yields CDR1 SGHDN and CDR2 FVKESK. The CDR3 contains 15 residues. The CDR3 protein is CASSQEGRAKETQYF. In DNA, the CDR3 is TGTGCCAGCAGCCAAGAAGGGCGCGCGAAAGAGACCCAGTACTTC.

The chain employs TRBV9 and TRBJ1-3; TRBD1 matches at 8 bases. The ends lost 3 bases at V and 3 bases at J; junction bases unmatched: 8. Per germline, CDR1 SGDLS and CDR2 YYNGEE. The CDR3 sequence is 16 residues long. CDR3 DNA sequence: TGTGCCAGCAGCGCGGGTCAGGGGGCGGATGGAAACACCATATATTTT. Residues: CASSAGQGADGNTIYF.

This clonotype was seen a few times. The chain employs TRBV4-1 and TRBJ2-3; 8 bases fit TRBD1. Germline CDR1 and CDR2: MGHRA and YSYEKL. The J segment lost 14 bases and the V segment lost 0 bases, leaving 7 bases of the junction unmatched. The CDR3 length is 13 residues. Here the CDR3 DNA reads TGCGCCAGCAGCCAAGATTCGGACAGGGAGAGGTATTTT. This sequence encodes CASSQDSDRERYF.

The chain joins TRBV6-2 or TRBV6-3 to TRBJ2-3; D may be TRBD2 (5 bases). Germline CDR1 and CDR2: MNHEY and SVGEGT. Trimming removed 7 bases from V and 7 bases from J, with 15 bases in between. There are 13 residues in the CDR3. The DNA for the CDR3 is TGTGCCAGCATCTCGGGGATCCGCCATACGCAGTATTTT. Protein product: CASISGIRHTQYF.

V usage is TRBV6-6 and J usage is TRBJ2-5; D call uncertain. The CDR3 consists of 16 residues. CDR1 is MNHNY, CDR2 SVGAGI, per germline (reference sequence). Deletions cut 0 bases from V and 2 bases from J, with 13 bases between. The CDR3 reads CASSYSSRPPQETQYF. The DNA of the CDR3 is TGTGCCAGCAGTTACTCGAGCAGGCCGCCACAAGAGACCCAGTACTTC.

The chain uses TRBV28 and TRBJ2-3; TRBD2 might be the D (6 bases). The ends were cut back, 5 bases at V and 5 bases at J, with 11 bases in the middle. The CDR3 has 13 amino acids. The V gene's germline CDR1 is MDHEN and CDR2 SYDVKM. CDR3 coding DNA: TGTGCCAGCAGTCCCATTAGCGGAGATACGCAGTATTTT. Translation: CASSPISGDTQYF.

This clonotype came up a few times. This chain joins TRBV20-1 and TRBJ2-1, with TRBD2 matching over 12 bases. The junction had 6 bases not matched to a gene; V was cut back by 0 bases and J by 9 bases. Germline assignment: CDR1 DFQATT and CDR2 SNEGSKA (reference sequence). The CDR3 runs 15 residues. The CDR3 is CSARDPASGGVEQFF. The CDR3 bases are TGCAGTGCTAGAGATCCGGCTAGCGGGGGGGTTGAGCAGTTCTTC.